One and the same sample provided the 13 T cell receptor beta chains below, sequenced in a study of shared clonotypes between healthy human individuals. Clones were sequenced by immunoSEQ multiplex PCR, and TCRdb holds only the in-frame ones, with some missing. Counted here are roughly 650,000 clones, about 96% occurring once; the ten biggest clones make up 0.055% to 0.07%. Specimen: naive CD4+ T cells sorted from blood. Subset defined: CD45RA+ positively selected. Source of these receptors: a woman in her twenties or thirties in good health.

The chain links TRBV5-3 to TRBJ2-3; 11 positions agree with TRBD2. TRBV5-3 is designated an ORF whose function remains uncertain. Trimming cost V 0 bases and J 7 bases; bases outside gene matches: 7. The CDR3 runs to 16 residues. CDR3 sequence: CARSLVTSGSRYTQYF. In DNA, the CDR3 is TGTGCCAGAAGCTTGGTTACTAGCGGGAGTAGGTATACGCAGTATTTT.

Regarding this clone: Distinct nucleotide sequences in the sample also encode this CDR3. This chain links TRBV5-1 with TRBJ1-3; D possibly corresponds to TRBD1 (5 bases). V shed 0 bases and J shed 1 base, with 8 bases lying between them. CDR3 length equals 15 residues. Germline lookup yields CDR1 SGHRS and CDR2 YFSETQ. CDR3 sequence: CASSLGGGSGNTIYF. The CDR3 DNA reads TGCGCCAGCAGCTTGGGGGGCGGTTCTGGAAACACCATATATTTT.

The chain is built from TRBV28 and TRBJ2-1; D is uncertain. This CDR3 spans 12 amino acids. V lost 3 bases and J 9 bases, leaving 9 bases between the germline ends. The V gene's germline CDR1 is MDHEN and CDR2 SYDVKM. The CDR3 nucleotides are TGTGCCAGCAGTTTCTCAAGCTTTGAGCAGTTCTTC. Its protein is CASSFSSFEQFF.

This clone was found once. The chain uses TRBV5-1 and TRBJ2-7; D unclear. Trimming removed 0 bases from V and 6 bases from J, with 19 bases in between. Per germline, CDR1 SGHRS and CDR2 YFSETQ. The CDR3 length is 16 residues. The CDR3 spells CASSLVGWPLVGEQYF. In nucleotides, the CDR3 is TGCGCCAGCAGCTTGGTTGGGTGGCCTTTAGTCGGCGAGCAGTACTTC.

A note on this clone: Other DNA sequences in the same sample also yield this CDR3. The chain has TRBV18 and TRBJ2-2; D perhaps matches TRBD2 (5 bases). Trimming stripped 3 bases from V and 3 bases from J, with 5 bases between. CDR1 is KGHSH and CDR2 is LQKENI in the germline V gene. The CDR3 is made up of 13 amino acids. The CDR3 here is CASSPRDTGELFF. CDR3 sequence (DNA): TGTGCCAGCTCACCGCGGGACACCGGGGAGCTGTTTTTT.

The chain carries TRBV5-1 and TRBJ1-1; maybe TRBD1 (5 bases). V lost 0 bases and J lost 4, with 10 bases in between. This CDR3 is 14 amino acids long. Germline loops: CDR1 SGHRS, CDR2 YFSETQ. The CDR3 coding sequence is TGCGCCAGCAGCTTGGCAGGGCAGGCCACTGAAGCTTTCTTT. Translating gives CASSLAGQATEAFF.

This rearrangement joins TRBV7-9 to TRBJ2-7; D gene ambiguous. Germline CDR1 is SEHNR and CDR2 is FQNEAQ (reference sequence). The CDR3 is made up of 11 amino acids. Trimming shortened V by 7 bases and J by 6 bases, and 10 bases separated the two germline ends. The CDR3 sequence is CASTGGFEQYF. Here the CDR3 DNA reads TGTGCCAGCACGGGTGGGTTCGAGCAGTACTTC.

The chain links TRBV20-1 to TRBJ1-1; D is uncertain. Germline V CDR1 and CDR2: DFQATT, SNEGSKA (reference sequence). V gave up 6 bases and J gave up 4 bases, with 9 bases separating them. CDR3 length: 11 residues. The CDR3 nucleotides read TGCAGTGCCCCGGATGTCACTGAAGCTTTCTTT. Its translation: CSAPDVTEAFF.

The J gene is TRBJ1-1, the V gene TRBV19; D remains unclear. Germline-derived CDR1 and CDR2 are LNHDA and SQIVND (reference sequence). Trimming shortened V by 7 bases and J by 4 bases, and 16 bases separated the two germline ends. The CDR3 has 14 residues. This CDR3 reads CASMSRGEGTEAFF. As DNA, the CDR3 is TGTGCCAGTATGAGCCGCGGGGAAGGCACTGAAGCTTTCTTT.

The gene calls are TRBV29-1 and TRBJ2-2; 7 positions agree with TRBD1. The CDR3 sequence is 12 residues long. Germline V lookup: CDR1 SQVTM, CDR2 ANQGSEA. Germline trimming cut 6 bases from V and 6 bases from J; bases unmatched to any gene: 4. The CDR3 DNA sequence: TGCAGCGTAGGACAGGTCTCCGGGGAGCTGTTTTTT. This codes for CSVGQVSGELFF.

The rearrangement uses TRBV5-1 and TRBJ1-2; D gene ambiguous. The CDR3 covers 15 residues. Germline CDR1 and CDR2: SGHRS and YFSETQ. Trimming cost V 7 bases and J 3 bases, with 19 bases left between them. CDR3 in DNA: TGCGCCAGCGGTAGGACCCCGGCTAAGGACTATGGCTACACCTTC. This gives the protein CASGRTPAKDYGYTF.

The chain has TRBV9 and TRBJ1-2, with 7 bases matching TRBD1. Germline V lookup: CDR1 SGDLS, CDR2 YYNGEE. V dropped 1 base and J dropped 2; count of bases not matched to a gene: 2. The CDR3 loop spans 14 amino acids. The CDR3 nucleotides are TGTGCCAGCAGCGTACAGGGGGGGAACTATGGCTACACCTTC. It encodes CASSVQGGNYGYTF.

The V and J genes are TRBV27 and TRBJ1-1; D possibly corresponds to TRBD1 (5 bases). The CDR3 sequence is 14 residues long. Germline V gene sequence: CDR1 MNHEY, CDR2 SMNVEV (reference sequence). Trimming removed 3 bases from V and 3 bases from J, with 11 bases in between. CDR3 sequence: CASSLKGVDTEAFF. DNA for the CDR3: TGTGCCAGCAGTTTGAAAGGGGTCGACACTGAAGCTTTCTTT.